The source of this TCR beta chain is a study of Ad26.COV2.S vaccination and SARS-CoV-2 variants. Across the whole study: Enrolled in COV1001, the donor was in the Ad26.COV2.S trial arm, which received the vaccine.

Treatment here: some 20 received Ad26.COV2.S at low or high dose, single or two shots; about 5 received placebo; per-sample allocation not given. The investigators took samples on day 63 after the first vaccine or placebo injection. Germline V gene lookup returns CDR1 SGHVS and CDR2 FQNEAQ. The CDR3 covers 18 residues. V lost 4 bases to trimming and J lost 4 bases; unmatched junction nucleotides: 16. Sequencing was performed with immunoSEQ multiplex PCR; in TCRdb, only in-frame clones are kept and a portion is missing. This table has roughly 450,000 clones, 80% to 95% appearing once. The specimen comprised peripheral blood, sampled in a trial of Ad26.COV2.S vaccine versus placebo. The V and J genes are TRBV7-8 and TRBJ2-7, with 10 bases lining up with TRBD2. This receptor was taken from a person between 18 and 65 years old who received the Ad26.COV2.S COVID-19 vaccine or a placebo. The CDR3 region is CASSSVTPPSGRGYEQYF. CDR3 DNA: TGTGCCAGCAGCTCCGTCACTCCACCTAGCGGGAGAGGATACGAGCAGTACTTC.